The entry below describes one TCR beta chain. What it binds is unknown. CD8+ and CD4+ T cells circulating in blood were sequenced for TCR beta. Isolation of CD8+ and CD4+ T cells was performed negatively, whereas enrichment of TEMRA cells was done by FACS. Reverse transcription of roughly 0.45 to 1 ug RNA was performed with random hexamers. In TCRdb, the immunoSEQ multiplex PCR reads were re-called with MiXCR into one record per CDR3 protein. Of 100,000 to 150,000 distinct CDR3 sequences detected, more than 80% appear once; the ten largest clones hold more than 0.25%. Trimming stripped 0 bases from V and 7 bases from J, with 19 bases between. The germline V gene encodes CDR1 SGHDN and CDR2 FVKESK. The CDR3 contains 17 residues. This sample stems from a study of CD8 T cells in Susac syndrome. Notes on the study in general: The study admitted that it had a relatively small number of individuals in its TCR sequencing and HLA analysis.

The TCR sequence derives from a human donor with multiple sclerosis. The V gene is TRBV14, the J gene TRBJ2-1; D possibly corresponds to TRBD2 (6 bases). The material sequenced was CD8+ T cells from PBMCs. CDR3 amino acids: CASSQDSRTPGGNEQFF. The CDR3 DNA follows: TGTGCCAGCAGCCAAGATTCGAGGACCCCTGGGGGGAATGAGCAGTTCTTC.